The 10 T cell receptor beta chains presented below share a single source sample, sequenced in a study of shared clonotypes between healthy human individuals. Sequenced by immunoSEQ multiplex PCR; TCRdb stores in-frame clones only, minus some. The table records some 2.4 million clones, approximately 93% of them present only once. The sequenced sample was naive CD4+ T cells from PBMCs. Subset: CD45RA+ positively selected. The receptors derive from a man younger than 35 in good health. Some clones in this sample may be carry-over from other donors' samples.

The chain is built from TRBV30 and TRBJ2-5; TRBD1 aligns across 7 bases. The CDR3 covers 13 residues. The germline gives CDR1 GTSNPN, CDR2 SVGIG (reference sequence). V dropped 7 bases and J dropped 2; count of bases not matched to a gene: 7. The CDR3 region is CALRTGPQETQYF. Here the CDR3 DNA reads TGTGCCTTGCGGACAGGACCTCAAGAGACCCAGTACTTC.

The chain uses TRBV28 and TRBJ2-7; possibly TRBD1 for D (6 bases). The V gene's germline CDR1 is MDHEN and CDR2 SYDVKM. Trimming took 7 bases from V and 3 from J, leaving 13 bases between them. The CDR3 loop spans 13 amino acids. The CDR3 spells CASITEGDYEQYF. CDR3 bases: TGTGCCAGCATAACAGAGGGGGACTACGAGCAGTACTTC. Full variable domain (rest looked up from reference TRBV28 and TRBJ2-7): DVKVTQSSRYLVKRTGEKVFLECVQDMDHENMFWYRQDPGLGLRLIYFSYDVKMKEKGDIPEGYSVSREKKERFSLILESASTNQTSMYLCASITEGDYEQYFGPGTRLTVT.

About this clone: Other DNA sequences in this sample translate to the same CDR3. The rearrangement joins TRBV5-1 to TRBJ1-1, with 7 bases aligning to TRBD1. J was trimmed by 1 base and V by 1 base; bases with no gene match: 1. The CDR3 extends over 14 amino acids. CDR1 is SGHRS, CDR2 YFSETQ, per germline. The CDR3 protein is CASSLPGGNTEAFF. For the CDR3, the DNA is TGCGCCAGCAGCTTGCCAGGGGGGAACACTGAAGCTTTCTTT. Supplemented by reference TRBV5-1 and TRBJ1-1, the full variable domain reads KAGVTQTPRYLIKTRGQQVTLSCSPISGHRSVSWYQQTPGQGLQFLFEYFSETQRNKGNFPGRFSGRQFSNSRSEMNVSTLELGDSALYLCASSLPGGNTEAFFGQGTRLTVV.

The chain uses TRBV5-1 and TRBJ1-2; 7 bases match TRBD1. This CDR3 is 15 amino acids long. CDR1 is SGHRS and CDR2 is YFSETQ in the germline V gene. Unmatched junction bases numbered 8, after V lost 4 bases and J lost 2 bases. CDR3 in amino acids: CASSAPPGGNYGYTF. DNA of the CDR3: TGCGCCAGCAGCGCGCCTCCAGGGGGAAACTATGGCTACACCTTC.

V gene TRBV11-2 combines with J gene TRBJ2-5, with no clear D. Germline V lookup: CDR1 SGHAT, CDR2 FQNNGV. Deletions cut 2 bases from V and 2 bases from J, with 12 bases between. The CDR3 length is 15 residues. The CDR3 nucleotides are TGTGCCAGCAGCTTAAATCTTCCGGCACAAGAGACCCAGTACTTC. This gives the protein CASSLNLPAQETQYF.

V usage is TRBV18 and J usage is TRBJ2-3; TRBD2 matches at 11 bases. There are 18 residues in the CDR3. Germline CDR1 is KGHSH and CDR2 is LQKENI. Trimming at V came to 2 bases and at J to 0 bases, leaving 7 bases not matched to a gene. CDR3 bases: TGTGCCAGCTCACCATCCGGGACTAGCGGATCTAGCACAGATACGCAGTATTTT. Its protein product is CASSPSGTSGSSTDTQYF. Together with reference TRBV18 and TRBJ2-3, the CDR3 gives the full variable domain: NAGVMQNPRHLVRRRGQEARLRCSPMKGHSHVYWYRQLPEEGLKFMVYLQKENIIDESGMPKERFSAEFPKEGPSILRIQQVVRGDSAAYFCASSPSGTSGSSTDTQYFGPGTRLTVL.

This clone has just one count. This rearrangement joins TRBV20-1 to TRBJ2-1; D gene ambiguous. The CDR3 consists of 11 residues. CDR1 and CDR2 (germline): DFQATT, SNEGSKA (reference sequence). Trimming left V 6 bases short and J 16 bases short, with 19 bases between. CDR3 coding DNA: TGCAGTGCCTCGACGGCCCTTACCCCCTTCTTC. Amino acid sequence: CSASTALTPFF.

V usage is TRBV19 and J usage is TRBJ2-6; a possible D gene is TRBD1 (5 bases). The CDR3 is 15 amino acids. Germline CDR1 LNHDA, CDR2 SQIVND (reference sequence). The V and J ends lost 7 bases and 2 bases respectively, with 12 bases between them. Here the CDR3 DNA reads TGTGCCAGTACGCAGGGTGGTGCTGGGGCCAACGTCCTGACTTTC. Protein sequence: CASTQGGAGANVLTF.

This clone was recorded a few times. The CDR3 is CSVQLNSGANVLTF. CDR3 sequence (DNA): TGCAGCGTACAGTTGAACTCTGGGGCCAACGTCCTGACTTTC. The chain combines TRBV29-1 with TRBJ2-6, with unresolved D. The CDR3 has 14 residues. In germline, CDR1 is SQVTM, CDR2 ANQGSEA. The V gene lost 6 bases and the J gene lost 0 bases, with 9 bases spanning the gap.

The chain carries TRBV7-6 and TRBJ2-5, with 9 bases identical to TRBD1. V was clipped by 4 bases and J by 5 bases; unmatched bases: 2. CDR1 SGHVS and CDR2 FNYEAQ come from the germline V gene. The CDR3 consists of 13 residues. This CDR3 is CASSSGTGETQYF. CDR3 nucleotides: TGTGCCAGCAGCTCTGGGACAGGGGAGACCCAGTACTTC. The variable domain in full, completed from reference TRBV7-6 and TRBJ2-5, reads GAGVSQSPRYKVTKRGQDVALRCDPISGHVSLYWYRQALGQGPEFLTYFNYEAQQDKSGLPNDRFSAERPEGSISTLTIQRTEQRDSAMYRCASSSGTGETQYFGPGTRLLVL.